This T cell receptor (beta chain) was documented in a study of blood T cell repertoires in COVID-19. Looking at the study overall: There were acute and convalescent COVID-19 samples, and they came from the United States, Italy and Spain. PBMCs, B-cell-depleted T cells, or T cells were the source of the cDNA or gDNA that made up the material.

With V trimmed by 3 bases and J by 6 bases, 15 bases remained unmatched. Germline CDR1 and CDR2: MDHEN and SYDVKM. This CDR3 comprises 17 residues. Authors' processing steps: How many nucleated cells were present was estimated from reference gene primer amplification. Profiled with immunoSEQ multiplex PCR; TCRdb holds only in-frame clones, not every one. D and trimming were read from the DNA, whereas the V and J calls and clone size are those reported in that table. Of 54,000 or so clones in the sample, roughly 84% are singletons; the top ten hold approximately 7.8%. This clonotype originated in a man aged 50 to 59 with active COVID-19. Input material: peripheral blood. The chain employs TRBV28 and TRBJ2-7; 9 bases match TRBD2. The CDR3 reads CASSLSLAGAFDGEQYF. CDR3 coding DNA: TGTGCCAGCAGTTTGTCCTTAGCGGGAGCCTTTGACGGCGAGCAGTACTTC.